The sequence of this T cell receptor beta chain was determined in a study of blood T cell repertoires in COVID-19. Across the whole study: The samples span acute and convalescent COVID-19 from the United States, Italy and Spain. Nucleic acid was either cDNA or gDNA, and it came from T cells, B-cell-depleted T cells, or PBMCs.

Germline V CDR1 and CDR2: SGHNT, YENEEA. Trimming took 4 bases from V and 6 from J; bases not matched to a gene: 6. The CDR3 totals 16 residues. In the original workflow: Cell counts per sample came from amplifying reference gene primers. Assay: immunoSEQ multiplex PCR; the TCRdb copy retains only in-frame clones and omits some. D and trimming come from the DNA, and the V and J calls and clone size come from that table. This table holds about 240,000 clones, 70% to 90% found once. This clone has a single count. V gene TRBV11-3 combines with J gene TRBJ2-2; 12 bases fit TRBD2. This sequence originates from a man aged 55 to 70 with acute or convalescent COVID-19. Source material: peripheral blood. The CDR3 sequence: CASSSGLAGVPGELFF. The CDR3 coding sequence is TGTGCCAGCAGCTCGGGACTAGCGGGTGTCCCCGGGGAGCTGTTTTTT.